This TCR beta chain was sequenced in a study of cytomegalovirus exposure and HLA in healthy donors. Study-wide results and limits: In a later analysis, DRB1 alleles had the most associated TCRs; HLA-C alleles the fewest.

It was with 60 Vbeta and 13 Jbeta primers that the PCR ran. The assay was immunoSEQ multiplex PCR, and TCRdb's table has in-frame clones only and misses some. The sample has approximately 120,000 clones, roughly three quarters seen once. As concerns this clone: Its antigen is not known.

V shed 7 bases and J shed 6 bases, with 16 bases lying between them. The CDR3 is 14 residues long. In germline, CDR1 is GTSNPN, CDR2 SVGIG (reference sequence). The TCR comes from a woman in her thirties in good health and CMV-seronegative. Sequencing was carried out using PBMCs. V and J are TRBV30 and TRBJ1-6; D is perhaps TRBD1 (6 bases). The DNA of the CDR3 is TGTGCCTTTAACAGGGCAGCCGGTAATTCACCCCTCCACTTT. Protein product: CAFNRAAGNSPLHF.